A selection of T cell receptor beta chains follows, all from one sample in a study of cytotoxic CD8 clonotypes in ibrutinib-treated CLL. Clones were read by immunoSEQ multiplex PCR, and TCRdb kept only the in-frame ones, dropping some. In the table there are about 25,000 clones, approximately 71% of which are singletons. The specimen comprised PBMCs, sampled at disease progression, from a patient treated with ibrutinib. The receptors were gathered from a human donor with chronic lymphocytic leukemia. Both conserved end residues are part of each CDR3. The order of the fields is CDR3 protein, CDR3 DNA, clone size, D gene, V gene, J gene. A D gene is named only where the DNA matches it firmly. Rows give clone size only sometimes, using once, few, many, or a class for an expanded clone.

CAIKGGQGETQYF,TGTGCCATCAAAGGCGGACAGGGAGAGACCCAGTACTTC,-,TRBD1,TRBV10-3,TRBJ2-5
CASSSGTSGGSSYNEQFF,TGTGCCAGCAGCTCAGGGACTAGCGGGGGAAGCTCCTACAATGAGCAGTTCTTC,-,TRBD2,TRBV11-3,TRBJ2-1
CASSQDLAVYNEQFF,TGCGCCAGCAGCCAAGATTTAGCGGTTTACAATGAGCAGTTCTTC,-,-,TRBV4-3,TRBJ2-1
CASSLQDRGYGYTF,TGCGCCAGCAGCTTGCAGGACAGGGGCTATGGCTACACCTTC,-,TRBD1,TRBV5-1,TRBJ1-2
CASNPGQGAFSAHEQYF,TGTGCCAGCAATCCGGGACAGGGGGCCTTTTCCGCCCACGAGCAGTACTTC,-,TRBD1,TRBV27,TRBJ2-7
CASRTVLGTDTQYF,TGTGCCAGTAGGACGGTCCTTGGCACAGATACGCAGTATTTT,-,-,TRBV19,TRBJ2-3
CAWSVQPGPPVF,TGTGCCTGGAGTGTACAACCGGGACCGCCTGTCTTC,once,-,TRBV30,TRBJ2-1
CASSLGLQGPGELFF,TGTGCCAGCAGCTTAGGGTTGCAGGGCCCCGGGGAGCTGTTTTTT,few,-,TRBV13,TRBJ2-2
CASTSLLRAQYF,TGTGCCAGCACTTCACTGCTCAGGGCCCAGTACTTC,-,-,TRBV2,TRBJ2-5
CASSLAELAGGEQFF,TGTGCCAGCAGCTTAGCGGAACTAGCGGGGGGCGAGCAGTTCTTC,-,TRBD2,TRBV11-1,TRBJ2-1
CASSLGGRTYNEQFF,TGCGCCAGCAGCTTGGGGGGAAGGACCTACAATGAGCAGTTCTTC,-,-,TRBV5-1,TRBJ2-1
CACPISGDSTEAFF,TGTGCCTGCCCCATCTCAGGGGACAGCACTGAAGCTTTCTTT,-,TRBD1,TRBV30,TRBJ1-1
CASSFTGTVNEQFF,TGTGCCAGCAGCTTTACCGGGACGGTCAATGAGCAGTTCTTC,-,-,TRBV7-6,TRBJ2-1
CASSVRDIVAEAFF,TGTGCCAGCAGTGTTCGGGACATCGTGGCTGAAGCTTTCTTT,-,-,TRBV2,TRBJ1-1
CASSQLAGTYNEQFF,TGCGCCAGCAGCCAACTTGCGGGAACCTACAATGAGCAGTTCTTC,few,-,TRBV4-3,TRBJ2-1
CAWKSGRAISQPQHF,TGTGCCTGGAAATCTGGCAGGGCGATTAGCCAGCCCCAGCATTTT,-,-,TRBV30,TRBJ1-5
CASSFQAGTGGGEQYF,TGTGCCAGCAGCTTCCAAGCCGGGACAGGGGGCGGCGAGCAGTACTTC,few,TRBD1,TRBV7-9,TRBJ2-7
CASSLGWDSVEKLFF,TGCGCCAGCAGCTTGGGGTGGGACAGTGTCGAAAAACTGTTTTTT,-,TRBD1,TRBV5-1,TRBJ1-4
CASSLLNGGSYNSPLHF,TGTGCCAGCAGCTTGCTTAATGGGGGCTCCTATAATTCACCCCTCCACTTT,few,-,TRBV5-5,TRBJ1-6
CASNRDRVSTGELFF,TGCGCCAGCAACCGGGACAGGGTGTCCACCGGGGAGCTGTTTTTT,-,TRBD1,TRBV5-1,TRBJ2-2